This T cell receptor (beta chain) is drawn from a study of shared clonotypes between healthy human individuals. Germline CDR1 is KGHSH and CDR2 is LQKENI. CDR3 length: 19 amino acids. With 2 bases removed from V and 1 base from J, the gap between germline ends came to 23 bases. The repertoire was sequenced with immunoSEQ multiplex PCR; TCRdb's copy has only in-frame clones and lacks some. The sample lists hundreds of thousands of clones, 90% to 96% occurring once. A CD45RA+ naive subset and a CD45RA-negative memory subset were split from CD4+ cells. This chain connects TRBV18 to TRBJ1-1; D perhaps matches TRBD1 (6 bases). The receptor's source is a woman under 40 in good health. The specimen sequenced was naive CD4+ T cells sorted from blood. Indicated subset: CD45RA+ positively selected. CDR3: CASSPWRLGQRLSNTEAFF. DNA of the CDR3: TGTGCCAGCTCACCATGGAGGTTGGGACAAAGGCTCTCGAACACTGAAGCTTTCTTT.